Listed below are T cell receptor beta chains from one sample, sequenced in a study of cytomegalovirus exposure and HLA in healthy donors. Method: immunoSEQ multiplex PCR; TCRdb's copy keeps in-frame clones and lacks some. The sample holds some 110,000 clones, just under 75% seen once. The sequenced sample was PBMCs. The receptor source for this set is a man in his 60s in good health and CMV-seropositive. Each CDR3 is given with its conserved first and last residue. A D gene is named only where the DNA matches it firmly. Part of the rows lack a size; the others show once, few, many or a class for expanded clones.

TRBD2,.,TRBV7-9,TRBJ2-3,CASSLLKRGSDTQYF,TGTGCCAGCAGCTTACTTAAGCGGGGGTCAGATACGCAGTATTTT
TRBD1,.,TRBV5-1,TRBJ1-5,CASSVAGTGTQHF,TGCGCCAGCAGCGTAGCCGGGACAGGGACCCAGCATTTT
.,few,TRBV27,TRBJ2-5,CASSLNLRETQYF,TGTGCCAGCAGTTTAAACCTGAGGGAGACCCAGTACTTC
.,few,TRBV6-6,TRBJ2-2,CASTRNTGELFF,TGTGCCAGCACTAGGAACACCGGGGAGCTGTTTTTT
.,.,TRBV11-1,TRBJ2-5,CASSGTLQETQYF,TGTGCCAGCAGCGGGACATTACAAGAGACCCAGTACTTC
.,.,TRBV29-1,TRBJ2-1,CSVTDYNEQFF,TGCAGCGTGACAGACTACAATGAGCAGTTCTTC
TRBD2,few,TRBV29-1,TRBJ2-1,CSVDGSRGGFSYNEQFF,TGCAGCGTTGACGGCAGTCGCGGGGGGTTCTCCTACAATGAGCAGTTCTTC
.,.,TRBV6-1,TRBJ2-2,CASSALQGGGGELFF,TGTGCCAGCAGTGCCCTACAGGGGGGGGGCGGGGAGCTGTTTTTT
TRBD1,.,TRBV5-5,TRBJ1-1,CASSGGQIDTEAFF,TGTGCCAGCAGCGGGGGACAGATAGACACTGAAGCTTTCTTT
.,.,TRBV9,TRBJ1-5,CASSESPNQPQHF,TGTGCCAGCAGCGAGAGTCCCAATCAGCCCCAGCATTTT
.,.,TRBV30,TRBJ1-5,CAWSVQVNQPQHF,TGTGCCTGGAGTGTACAGGTTAATCAGCCCCAGCATTTT
TRBD1,once,TRBV2,TRBJ1-6,CASSRLTGGSSPLHF,TGTGCCAGCAGTCGCCTTACAGGGGGCAGCTCACCCCTCCACTTT
.,once,TRBV28,TRBJ1-2,CASGEERYYGYTF,TGTGCCAGTGGGGAGGAGCGTTACTATGGCTACACCTTC
.,.,TRBV29-1,TRBJ2-1,CSVARNYNEQFF,TGCAGCGTTGCGAGAAACTACAATGAGCAGTTCTTC
TRBD1,.,TRBV9,TRBJ2-7,CASSVGQGALYEQYF,TGTGCCAGCAGCGTAGGTCAGGGGGCTCTATACGAGCAGTACTTC
TRBD2,.,TRBV28,TRBJ2-3,CASSRSGDTQYF,TGTGCCAGCAGTCGTAGCGGGGATACGCAGTATTTT
.,.,TRBV7-3,TRBJ2-1,CASSLEARGKFF,TGTGCCAGCAGCTTAGAGGCCCGGGGGAAGTTCTTC
.,few,TRBV15,TRBJ1-1,CATVLGSMNTEAFF,TGTGCCACCGTCCTGGGCTCAATGAACACTGAAGCTTTCTTT
TRBD1,.,TRBV5-1,TRBJ2-7,CASSGQTGSYEQYF,TGCGCCAGCAGCGGACAGACAGGGTCCTACGAGCAGTACTTC
TRBD2,.,TRBV10-2,TRBJ2-1,CASTRTSGAYNEQFF,TGCGCCAGCACGCGGACTAGCGGGGCCTACAATGAGCAGTTCTTC
.,.,TRBV6-6,TRBJ2-7,CASSYNTYEQYF,TGTGCCAGCAGTTACAACACCTACGAGCAGTACTTC
.,once,TRBV7-9,TRBJ2-3,CASSLGAWPPSTDTQYF,TGTGCCAGCAGCTTAGGGGCCTGGCCACCAAGCACAGATACGCAGTATTTT
.,once,TRBV9,TRBJ2-5,CASSRGLLQETQYF,TGTGCCAGCAGCCGAGGTCTCTTGCAAGAGACCCAGTACTTC
.,.,TRBV19,TRBJ1-1,CASSPGHFTTEAFF,TGTGCCAGTTCTCCGGGACATTTTACCACTGAAGCTTTCTTT
TRBD1,.,TRBV7-8,TRBJ1-2,CASSPQEVPDRLNYGYTF,TGTGCCAGCAGCCCTCAGGAGGTCCCGGACAGGTTGAACTATGGCTACACCTTC
TRBD1,.,TRBV2,TRBJ2-5,CASTSRGKTQYF,TGTGCCAGCACCAGCAGGGGGAAGACCCAGTACTTC
TRBD1,.,TRBV11-2,TRBJ1-6,CASSQTGSSPLHF,TGTGCCAGCAGCCAGACAGGGAGTTCACCCCTCCACTTT
.,.,TRBV19,TRBJ2-5,CASRRSSEETQYF,TGTGCCAGTAGGCGGTCTAGCGAAGAGACCCAGTACTTC
.,.,TRBV7-3,TRBJ2-2,CASSLRGRGTGELFF,TGTGCCAGCAGCTTACGGGGCAGGGGCACCGGGGAGCTGTTTTTT
TRBD2,.,TRBV13,TRBJ2-2,CASSTTSGGGTGELFF,TGTGCCAGCAGCACAACTAGCGGGGGGGGGACCGGGGAGCTGTTTTTT
.,.,TRBV10-3,TRBJ2-2,CAISGRAHDTGELFF,TGTGCCATCAGTGGGAGGGCCCATGACACCGGGGAGCTGTTTTTT
TRBD1,.,TRBV7-9,TRBJ2-1,CASSLDWDRGNNEQFF,TGTGCCAGCAGCTTAGACTGGGACAGGGGGAACAATGAGCAGTTCTTC
TRBD2,.,TRBV6-1,TRBJ2-1,CASKIAGGSYNEQFF,TGTGCCAGCAAAATAGCGGGGGGCTCCTACAATGAGCAGTTCTTC
.,.,TRBV18,TRBJ1-4,CASSPGEGEKLFF,TGTGCCAGCTCACCCGGGGAAGGAGAAAAACTGTTTTTT
TRBD1,.,TRBV10-2,TRBJ2-7,CAGTLRDRGGEQYF,TGCGCCGGCACCCTACGGGACAGGGGTGGCGAGCAGTACTTC
.,.,TRBV19,TRBJ2-2,CASSIAEFTGELFF,TGTGCCAGTAGTATAGCTGAGTTCACCGGGGAGCTGTTTTTT
.,.,TRBV5-6,TRBJ2-5,CASSLALHQGLETQYF,TGTGCCAGCAGCTTGGCCCTCCACCAGGGCCTGGAGACCCAGTACTTC
TRBD2,few,TRBV10-3,TRBJ2-5,CAISRRTSGARETQYF,TGTGCCATCAGCCGACGGACTAGCGGGGCAAGGGAGACCCAGTACTTC
.,.,TRBV2,TRBJ1-5,CASGSQTYRQPQHF,TGTGCCAGCGGCAGTCAGACATATCGACAGCCCCAGCATTTT
.,.,TRBV28,TRBJ1-5,CASSLPLNQPQHF,TGTGCCAGCAGTTTACCGCTAAATCAGCCCCAGCATTTT
.,.,TRBV15,TRBJ1-1,CATSRPQGINTEAFF,TGTGCCACCAGCAGGCCCCAGGGGATAAACACTGAAGCTTTCTTT
.,few,TRBV6-1,TRBJ1-1,CASKTGTWGTEAFF,TGTGCCAGCAAAACCGGGACATGGGGCACTGAAGCTTTCTTT
TRBD1,.,TRBV28,TRBJ1-1,CASRTGGTEAFF,TGTGCCAGCAGAACAGGGGGCACTGAAGCTTTCTTT
TRBD1,.,TRBV11-2,TRBJ1-3,CASNRPRQGNTIYF,TGTGCCAGCAATCGGCCGAGACAGGGTAACACCATATATTTT
TRBD1,few,TRBV6-5,TRBJ2-7,CASSYGDRGYEQYF,TGTGCCAGCAGTTATGGGGACAGGGGCTACGAGCAGTACTTC
TRBD1,.,TRBV10-3,TRBJ1-2,CAITSGTGPYGYTF,TGTGCCATCACCTCCGGGACAGGGCCTTATGGCTACACCTTC
.,.,TRBV5-4,TRBJ1-3,CASSPAGSGNTIYF,TGTGCCAGCAGCCCGGCGGGGTCTGGAAACACCATATATTTT
.,.,TRBV2,TRBJ1-4,CASSSGSTNEKLFF,TGTGCCAGCAGTTCAGGATCAACTAATGAAAAACTGTTTTTT
TRBD1,.,TRBV14,TRBJ2-2,CASGWTGGTGELFF,TGTGCCAGCGGATGGACAGGGGGGACCGGGGAGCTGTTTTTT